A selection of T cell receptor beta chains follows, all from one sample in a study of OX40 agonist ivuxolimab in advanced cancers. Here immunoSEQ multiplex PCR was the method, and the copy in TCRdb shows in-frame clones only, minus some. The data show about 33,000 clones, 65% to 85% seen once. The sequencing used CD4+ or CD8+ T cells sorted from blood, collected in a trial of the OX40 agonist ivuxolimab. These TCRs come from an adult with an advanced solid tumor such as melanoma, head and neck, liver or kidney cancer. Each CDR3 is given with its conserved first and last residue. D genes are given only for firm matches. Some rows have no size entry. The others give once, few or many, or a class for an expanded clone.

TRBJ1-6,TRBV27,.,.,CASNTPGINSPLHF,TGTGCCAGCAATACCCCGGGCATAAATTCACCCCTCCACTTT
TRBJ1-1,TRBV27,.,.,CASSLPGTTGEAFF,TGTGCCAGCAGTTTACCCGGGACGACAGGTGAAGCTTTCTTT
TRBJ2-3,TRBV4-1,.,TRBD1,CASSQKDREAADTQYF,TGCGCCAGCAGCCAAAAGGACAGGGAGGCGGCAGATACGCAGTATTTT
TRBJ2-2,TRBV28,.,.,CASKRDFNTGELFF,TGTGCCAGCAAACGGGACTTTAACACCGGGGAGCTGTTTTTT
TRBJ2-3,TRBV7-9,.,TRBD2,CASSFPGLAGGQDTQYF,TGTGCCAGCAGCTTCCCCGGACTAGCGGGAGGGCAAGATACGCAGTATTTT
TRBJ2-7,TRBV21-1,.,.,CASSSPSYEQYF,TGTGCCAGCAGCTCCCCCTCCTACGAGCAGTACTTC
TRBJ2-3,TRBV7-3,.,.,CASSLGTVRGDTQYF,TGTGCCAGCAGCCTCGGGACCGTCCGGGGAGATACGCAGTATTTT
TRBJ2-7,TRBV28,.,TRBD1,CASKGGRYEQYF,TGTGCCAGCAAAGGGGGCCGCTACGAGCAGTACTTC
TRBJ2-7,TRBV28,.,.,CASSFSYEQYF,TGTGCCAGCAGTTTTAGTTACGAGCAGTACTTC
TRBJ2-1,TRBV27,.,.,CASRGPNEQFF,TGTGCCAGCCGGGGCCCCAATGAGCAGTTCTTC
TRBJ1-2,TRBV28,.,.,CASSPRNLIPYGYTF,TGTGCCAGCAGTCCACGCAACTTGATTCCCTATGGCTACACCTTC
TRBJ2-1,TRBV4-1,once,TRBD2,CASSPASGSSYNEQFF,TGCGCCAGCAGCCCAGCTAGCGGGAGCTCCTACAATGAGCAGTTCTTC
TRBJ1-1,TRBV28,.,.,CASSLGPEAFF,TGTGCCAGCAGTTTAGGTCCAGAAGCTTTCTTT
TRBJ1-5,TRBV19,.,.,CASSIYGETNQPQHF,TGTGCCAGTAGTATTTATGGGGAGACCAATCAGCCCCAGCATTTT
TRBJ1-5,TRBV28,.,.,CASSLEAFQPQHF,TGTGCCAGCAGTCTCGAGGCATTTCAGCCCCAGCATTTT
TRBJ2-1,TRBV30,.,TRBD1,CAWIGGQGVPEQFF,TGTGCCTGGATAGGAGGACAGGGGGTGCCTGAGCAGTTCTTC
TRBJ2-7,TRBV5-6,.,TRBD2,CASSLPSGGAYEQYF,TGTGCCAGCAGCTTGCCCAGCGGGGGAGCCTACGAGCAGTACTTC
TRBJ1-2,TRBV4-1,.,.,CASSQDRQASYGYTF,TGCGCCAGCAGCCAAGATCGGCAGGCTTCCTATGGCTACACCTTC
TRBJ2-7,TRBV5-6,.,.,CASSLALSYEQYF,TGTGCCAGCAGCTTGGCCTTATCGTACGAGCAGTACTTC
TRBJ2-3,TRBV21-1,.,.,CASSVGGPITDTQYF,TGTGCCAGCAGCGTCGGGGGCCCTATCACAGATACGCAGTATTTT
TRBJ1-1,TRBV28,.,.,CASSSIRTEAFF,TGTGCCAGCAGTTCTATAAGGACTGAAGCTTTCTTT
TRBJ2-7,TRBV4-1,.,TRBD1,CASSPGQSFYEQYF,TGCGCCAGCAGTCCGGGACAGTCCTTTTACGAGCAGTACTTC